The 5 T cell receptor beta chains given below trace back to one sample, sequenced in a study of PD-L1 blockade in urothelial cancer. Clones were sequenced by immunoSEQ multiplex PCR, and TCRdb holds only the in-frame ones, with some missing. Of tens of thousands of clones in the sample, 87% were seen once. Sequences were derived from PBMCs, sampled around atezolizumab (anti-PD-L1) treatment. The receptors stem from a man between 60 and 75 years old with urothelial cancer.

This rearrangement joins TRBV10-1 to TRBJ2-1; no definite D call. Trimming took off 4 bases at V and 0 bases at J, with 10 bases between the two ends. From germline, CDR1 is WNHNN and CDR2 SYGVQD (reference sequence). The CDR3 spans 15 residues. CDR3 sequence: CASSVSSDSYNEQFF. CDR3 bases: TGCGCCAGCAGTGTGTCCAGTGACTCCTACAATGAGCAGTTCTTC.

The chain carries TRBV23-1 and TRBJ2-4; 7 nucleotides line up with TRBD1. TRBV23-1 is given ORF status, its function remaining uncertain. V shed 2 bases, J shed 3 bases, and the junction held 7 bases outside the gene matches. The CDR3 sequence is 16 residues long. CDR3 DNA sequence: TGCGCCAGCAGTCAAGCCAAGGGGGCCGGCAAAAACATTCAGTACTTC. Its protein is CASSQAKGAGKNIQYF.

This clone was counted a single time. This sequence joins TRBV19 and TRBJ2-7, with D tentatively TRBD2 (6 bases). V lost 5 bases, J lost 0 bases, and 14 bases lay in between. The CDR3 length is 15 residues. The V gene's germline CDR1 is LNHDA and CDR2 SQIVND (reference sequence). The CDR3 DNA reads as TGTGCCAGTAGTTTGGGGGACGGGAGCTCCTACGAGCAGTACTTC. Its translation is CASSLGDGSSYEQYF.

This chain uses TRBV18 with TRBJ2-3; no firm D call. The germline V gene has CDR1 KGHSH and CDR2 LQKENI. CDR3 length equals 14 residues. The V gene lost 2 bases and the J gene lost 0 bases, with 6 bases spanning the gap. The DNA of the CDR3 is TGTGCCAGCTCACCATTAGATAGCACAGATACGCAGTATTTT. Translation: CASSPLDSTDTQYF.

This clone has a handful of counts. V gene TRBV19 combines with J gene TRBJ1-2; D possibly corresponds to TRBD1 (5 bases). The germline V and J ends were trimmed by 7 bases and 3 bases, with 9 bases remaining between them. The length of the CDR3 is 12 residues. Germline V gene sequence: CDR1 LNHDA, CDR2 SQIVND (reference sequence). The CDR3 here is CASKETDYGYTF. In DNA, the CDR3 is TGTGCCAGTAAGGAGACAGACTATGGCTACACCTTC.